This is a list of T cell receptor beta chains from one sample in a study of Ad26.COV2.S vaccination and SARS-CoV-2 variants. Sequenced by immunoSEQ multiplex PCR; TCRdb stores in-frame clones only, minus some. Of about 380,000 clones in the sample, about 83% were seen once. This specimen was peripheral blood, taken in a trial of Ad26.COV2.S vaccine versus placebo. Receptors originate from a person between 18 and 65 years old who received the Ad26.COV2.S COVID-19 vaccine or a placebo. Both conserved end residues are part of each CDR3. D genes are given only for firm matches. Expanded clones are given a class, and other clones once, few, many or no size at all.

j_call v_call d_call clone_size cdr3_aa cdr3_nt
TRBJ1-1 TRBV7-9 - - CAGARTGNTEAFF TGTGCCGGCGCCCGGACGGGGAACACTGAAGCTTTCTTT
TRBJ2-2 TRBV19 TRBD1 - CASRDRGTGELFF TGTGCCAGTAGGGACAGGGGAACCGGGGAGCTGTTTTTT
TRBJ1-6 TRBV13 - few CASTGLMENSPLHF TGTGCGTCGACGGGGTTGATGGAGAATTCACCCCTCCACTTT
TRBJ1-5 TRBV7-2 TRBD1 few CASSPGTVFNQPQHF TGTGCCAGCAGCCCGGGGACAGTATTTAATCAGCCCCAGCATTTT
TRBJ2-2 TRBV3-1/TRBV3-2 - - CASSQDSRGTGELFF TGTGCCAGCAGCCAAGATTCGAGAGGGACCGGGGAGCTGTTTTTT
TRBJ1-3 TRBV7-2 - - CASSLAPRRGNTIYF TGTGCCAGCAGCTTAGCCCCCAGGAGGGGAAACACCATATATTTT
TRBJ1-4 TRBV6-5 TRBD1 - CASSQGAANEKLFF TGTGCCTCGAGTCAGGGGGCGGCTAATGAAAAACTGTTTTTT
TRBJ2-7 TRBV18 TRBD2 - CASSPSPGGPGEQYF TGTGCCAGCTCACCATCCCCGGGAGGGCCGGGCGAGCAGTACTTC
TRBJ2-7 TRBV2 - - CASKGELASYEQYF TGTGCCAGCAAGGGGGAATTGGCGTCCTACGAGCAGTACTTC
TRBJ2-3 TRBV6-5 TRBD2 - CASSYGASGSTDTQYF TGTGCCAGCAGTTACGGTGCTAGCGGGAGCACAGATACGCAGTATTTT
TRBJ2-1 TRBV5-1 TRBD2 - CASSFTSGLDNEQFF TGCGCCAGCAGCTTTACTAGCGGGTTAGACAATGAGCAGTTCTTC
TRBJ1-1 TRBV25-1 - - CASRTRSLEAFF TGTGCCAGCAGGACCCGGAGTCTTGAAGCTTTCTTT
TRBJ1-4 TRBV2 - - CASRPEAGEKLFF TGTGCCAGCAGGCCGGAGGCGGGAGAAAAACTGTTTTTT
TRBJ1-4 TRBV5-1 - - CASSPKGFELFF TGCGCCAGCAGCCCAAAGGGGTTTGAACTGTTTTTT
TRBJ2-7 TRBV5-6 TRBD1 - CASSGTGEVGEQYF TGTGCCAGCAGCGGGACAGGGGAAGTAGGCGAGCAGTACTTC
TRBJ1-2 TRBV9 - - CASSRDTNYGYTF TGTGCCAGCAGCAGGGACACAAACTATGGCTACACCTTC
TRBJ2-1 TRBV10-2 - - CASSEQASISYNEQFF TGCGCCAGCAGTGAGCAGGCTAGCATTTCCTACAATGAGCAGTTCTTC
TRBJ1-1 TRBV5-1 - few CASSFWMENTEAFF TGCGCCAGCAGCTTTTGGATGGAGAACACTGAAGCTTTCTTT
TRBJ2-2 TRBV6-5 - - CASSFRRTGELFF TGTGCCAGCAGTTTTCGGCGCACCGGGGAGCTGTTTTTT
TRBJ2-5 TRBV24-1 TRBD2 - CATSDPGTTSGETQYF TGTGCCACCAGTGACCCCGGGACTACCTCAGGGGAGACCCAGTACTTC
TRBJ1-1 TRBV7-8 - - CASSLVSVRNAEAFF TGTGCCAGCAGCTTAGTAAGCGTCCGCAACGCTGAAGCTTTCTTT
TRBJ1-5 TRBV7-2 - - CASNRDLNQPQHF TGTGCCAGCAACAGGGATCTCAATCAGCCCCAGCATTTT
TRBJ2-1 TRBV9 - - CASSAPRGEPYNEQFF TGTGCCAGCAGCGCCCCGAGAGGGGAACCCTACAATGAGCAGTTCTTC
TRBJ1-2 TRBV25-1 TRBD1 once CASSPGGAGVVYGYTF TGTGCCAGCAGCCCAGGGGGGGCAGGCGTCGTCTATGGCTACACCTTC
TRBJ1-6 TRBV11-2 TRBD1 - CASSLKDMMGQPINSPLHF TGTGCCAGCAGCTTAAAGGATATGATGGGACAGCCTATAAATTCACCCCTCCACTTT
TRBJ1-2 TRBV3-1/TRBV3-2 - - CASSLGYVEGGYTF TGTGCCAGCAGCCTGGGTTATGTCGAGGGAGGCTACACCTTC
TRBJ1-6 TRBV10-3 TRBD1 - CASQGQSNSPLHF TGTGCCTCCCAGGGACAGTCAAATTCACCCCTCCACTTT
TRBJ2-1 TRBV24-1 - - CATSEKRIGSYNEQFF TGTGCCACCAGTGAAAAGCGAATTGGGTCGTACAATGAGCAGTTCTTC
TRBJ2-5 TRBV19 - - CASSRARQETQYF TGTGCCAGTAGTAGGGCTAGGCAAGAGACCCAGTACTTC
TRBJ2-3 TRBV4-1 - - CASSPKPGLRFTDTQYF TGCGCCAGCAGTCCAAAACCGGGACTCCGGTTCACAGATACGCAGTATTTT
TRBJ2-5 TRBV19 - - CASSIPQGETQYF TGTGCCAGTAGTATTCCCCAAGGGGAGACCCAGTACTTC
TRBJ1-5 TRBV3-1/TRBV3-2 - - CASSQDRDQPQHF TGTGCCAGCAGCCAAGATCGGGATCAGCCCCAGCATTTT
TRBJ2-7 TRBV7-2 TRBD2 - CASGQLASEQYF TGTGCCAGCGGCCAACTAGCGAGCGAGCAGTACTTC
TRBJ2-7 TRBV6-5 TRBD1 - CASSLAGGEQYF TGTGCCAGCAGTCTTGCAGGGGGCGAGCAGTACTTC
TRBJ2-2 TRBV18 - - CASSPNRNWAGELFF TGTGCCAGCTCACCAAACAGGAATTGGGCCGGGGAGCTGTTTTTT
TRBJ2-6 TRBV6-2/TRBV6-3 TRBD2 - CASSYSGRDGANVLTF TGTGCCAGCAGTTACAGCGGGAGGGATGGGGCCAACGTCCTGACTTTC
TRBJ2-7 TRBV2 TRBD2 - CASSAQGLAGTWEQYF TGTGCCAGCAGCGCCCAGGGACTAGCGGGCACCTGGGAGCAGTACTTC
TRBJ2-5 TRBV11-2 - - CASSFIRGRPKETQYF TGTGCCAGCAGCTTCATCCGGGGTCGCCCAAAAGAGACCCAGTACTTC
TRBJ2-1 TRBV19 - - CASRPDSEFNEQFF TGTGCCAGTAGACCGGACAGCGAGTTCAATGAGCAGTTCTTC
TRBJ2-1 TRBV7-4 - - CASSSTGGALNEQFF TGTGCCAGCAGCTCAACAGGGGGGGCCCTAAATGAGCAGTTCTTC
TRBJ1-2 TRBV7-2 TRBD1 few CASSLGGQLTYGYTF TGTGCCAGCAGCTTAGGGGGACAGCTGACCTATGGCTACACCTTC
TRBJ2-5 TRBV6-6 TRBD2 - CASRGGSQETQYF TGTGCCAGCAGGGGAGGGAGCCAAGAGACCCAGTACTTC
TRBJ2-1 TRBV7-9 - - CASSFGHNEQFF TGTGCCAGCAGCTTCGGGCACAATGAGCAGTTCTTC
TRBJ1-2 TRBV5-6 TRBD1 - CASSRTGVGYTF TGTGCCAGCAGCCGCACAGGGGTCGGCTACACCTTC
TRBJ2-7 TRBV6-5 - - CASSRDQGFYEQYF TGTGCCAGCAGCCGCGATCAGGGATTCTACGAGCAGTACTTC
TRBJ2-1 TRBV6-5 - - CATDRDNEQFF TGTGCCACAGACAGAGACAATGAGCAGTTCTTC
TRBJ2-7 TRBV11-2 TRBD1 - CASSLENRGPEQYF TGTGCCAGCAGCTTAGAAAACAGGGGTCCGGAGCAGTACTTC
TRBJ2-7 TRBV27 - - CASSPRDRSYEQYF TGTGCCAGCAGTCCCAGGGACCGATCCTACGAGCAGTACTTC
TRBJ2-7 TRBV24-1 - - CATSDLHEGRGSYEQYF TGTGCCACCAGTGACCTCCATGAAGGCCGGGGCTCCTACGAGCAGTACTTC
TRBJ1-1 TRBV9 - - CASSVRGLGTEAFF TGTGCCAGCAGCGTGAGAGGCCTAGGCACTGAAGCTTTCTTT
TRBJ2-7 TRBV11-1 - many CASSLAEGPGTSYEQYF TGTGCCAGCAGCTTAGCGGAAGGGCCAGGAACCTCCTACGAGCAGTACTTC
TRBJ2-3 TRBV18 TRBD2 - CASSPLLAGGPPDTQYF TGTGCCAGCTCACCACTTCTCGCGGGGGGGCCCCCAGATACGCAGTATTTT
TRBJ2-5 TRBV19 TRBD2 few CASSIFPSGGAETQYF TGTGCCAGTAGTATTTTCCCTAGCGGGGGGGCTGAGACCCAGTACTTC